The 17 T cell receptor beta chains given below trace back to one sample, sequenced in a study of cytomegalovirus exposure and HLA in healthy donors. PCR amplification relied on 60 Vbeta primers (plus 13 Jbeta primers). The method was immunoSEQ multiplex PCR; TCRdb's version includes in-frame clones alone and lacks a portion of them. In the table there are 170,000 or so clones, around 80% of which are singletons. The sample consisted of PBMCs. The receptor set was obtained from a male donor in good health and CMV-seropositive.

The count of this clone is one. The chain couples TRBV30 to TRBJ1-2, with unresolved D. Germline V lookup: CDR1 GTSNPN, CDR2 SVGIG (reference sequence). Trimming pared 5 bases from V and 0 bases from J, leaving 10 bases between. This CDR3 region has 13 residues. This CDR3 reads CAWSRESNYGYTF. CDR3 coding DNA: TGTGCCTGGTCTCGGGAATCTAACTATGGCTACACCTTC.

J is TRBJ2-4 and V is TRBV5-1; D is perhaps TRBD2 (6 bases). Trimming removed 0 bases at V and 0 bases at J, with 16 bases between. The germline V gene encodes CDR1 SGHRS and CDR2 YFSETQ. The CDR3 has 18 amino acids. DNA for the CDR3: TGCGCCAGCAGCTTGGGAACCCTAGCGAGCCTAGCCAAAAACATTCAGTACTTC. Amino acids: CASSLGTLASLAKNIQYF.

This clone appeared a single time. The chain recombines TRBV28 with TRBJ1-1, with 8 bases lining up with TRBD1. J lost 11 bases, V lost 3 bases, and 8 bases had no gene match. The CDR3 length is 13 residues. Per germline, CDR1 MDHEN and CDR2 SYDVKM. The CDR3: CASSLDRVRRAFF. The CDR3 DNA is TGTGCCAGCAGTTTGGACAGGGTGAGAAGGGCTTTCTTT.

The CDR3 loop reads CASSQTTGGPEEYF. The CDR3 nucleotides read TGTGCCAGCAGCCAAACGACGGGAGGGCCCGAGGAGTACTTC. This sequence joins TRBV4-2 and TRBJ2-5, with 8 bases aligning to TRBD2. CDR1 is LGHNA, CDR2 YNFKEQ, per germline. This CDR3 region has 14 residues. The trim removed 2 bases at V and 12 bases at J, leaving 11 bases unmatched.

The chain carries TRBV5-1 and TRBJ2-5; 12 bases agree with TRBD2. Germline CDR1 is SGHRS and CDR2 is YFSETQ. V shed 3 bases, J shed 5 bases, and the junction held 14 bases outside the gene matches. The CDR3 has 18 residues. The CDR3 region is CASSSQGLAGLYGETQYF. The CDR3 nucleotides read TGCGCCAGCAGCTCCCAAGGACTAGCGGGACTTTACGGGGAGACCCAGTACTTC.

The chain carries TRBV6-6 and TRBJ2-2, with D maybe TRBD1 (6 bases). Germline lookup yields CDR1 MNHNY and CDR2 SVGAGI (reference sequence). V lost 6 bases and J 4 bases, leaving 18 bases between the germline ends. This CDR3 is 16 amino acids long. The CDR3 sequence is CASRLTGTLFTGELFF. CDR3 DNA: TGTGCCAGCAGATTAACCGGGACACTTTTCACCGGGGAGCTGTTTTTT.

This rearrangement joins TRBV15 to TRBJ2-1; 13 bases fit TRBD2. Per the germline V gene, CDR1 is LNHNV and CDR2 is YYDKDF (reference sequence). There are 16 residues in the CDR3. V dropped 5 bases and J dropped 6; count of bases not matched to a gene: 7. CDR3 bases: TGTGCCACCAGCCAAGGGACTAGCGGGAAGGGCAATGAGCAGTTCTTC. This gives the protein CATSQGTSGKGNEQFF. The full variable domain, in which reference TRBV15 and TRBJ2-1 provide the parts outside the CDR3, is DAMVIQNPRYQVTQFGKPVTLSCSQTLNHNVMYWYQQKSSQAPKLLFHYYDKDFNNEADTPDNFQSRRPNTSFCFLDIRSPGLGDTAMYLCATSQGTSGKGNEQFFGPGTRLTVL.

This sequence joins TRBV9 and TRBJ2-1, with D possibly being TRBD2 (6 bases). The CDR3 loop spans 15 amino acids. From germline, CDR1 is SGDLS and CDR2 YYNGEE. The V and J ends lost 3 bases and 3 bases respectively, with 13 bases between them. Here the CDR3 reads CASSARDSIYNEQFF. CDR3 bases: TGTGCCAGCAGCGCCCGGGACTCGATCTACAATGAGCAGTTCTTC.

The chain links TRBV27 to TRBJ2-2; D is ambiguous. The CDR3 spans 13 residues. Trimming removed 5 bases at V and 7 bases at J, with 11 bases between. Germline CDR1 and CDR2: MNHEY and SMNVEV (reference sequence). CDR3 region: CASSPLRLGELFF. DNA of the CDR3: TGTGCCAGCAGTCCCCTCCGACTCGGGGAGCTGTTTTTT.

The chain employs TRBV14 and TRBJ1-1; no clear D. With 1 base removed from V and 1 base from J, the gap between germline ends came to 10 bases. The length of the CDR3 is 15 residues. Germline CDR1 and CDR2: SGHDN and FVKESK. The CDR3 reads CASSQAGRGNTEAFF. CDR3 coding DNA: TGTGCCAGCAGCCAAGCGGGTCGGGGGAACACTGAAGCTTTCTTT.

In its sample, this clone was seen a few times. The J gene is TRBJ2-7, the V gene TRBV27; TRBD1 matches 10 bases. The CDR3 loop spans 14 amino acids. Germline V lookup: CDR1 MNHEY, CDR2 SMNVEV (reference sequence). V shed 5 bases and J 3 bases; nucleotides not matched to a gene: 4. This CDR3 reads CASSTRTGGYEQYF. Written as DNA, the CDR3 is TGTGCCAGCAGTACCAGGACAGGGGGCTACGAGCAGTACTTC.

This sequence joins TRBV2 and TRBJ1-1; D is possibly TRBD1 (5 bases). The germline V and J ends were trimmed by 6 bases and 2 bases, with 10 bases remaining between them. The CDR3 has 13 residues. Germline CDR1 and CDR2: SNHLY and FYNNEI. CDR3 protein: CASRGRGNTEAFF. The CDR3 DNA is TGTGCCAGCAGGGGGAGGGGCAACACTGAAGCTTTCTTT.

V gene TRBV5-1 combines with J gene TRBJ2-5; 9 bases are shared with TRBD2. The J call may be faulty, since TRBJ2-7 better matches the DNA end. The CDR3 totals 15 residues. CDR1 and CDR2 from the germline V gene are SGHRS and YFSETQ. The CDR3 bases are TGCGCCAGCAGCTTTGTAGCGGGAGCCTCCTACGAGCAGTACTTC. This codes for CASSFVAGASYEQYF.

There are a few counts of this clone. The chain combines TRBV6-6 with TRBJ1-5, with TRBD1 matching over 8 bases. This CDR3 contains 16 residues. The V and J ends lost 7 bases and 4 bases, in that order; junction bases with no gene match: 12. Germline V lookup: CDR1 MNHNY, CDR2 SVGAGI (reference sequence). As DNA, the CDR3 is TGTGCCAGCATAGGATCCTCAGGGGGCAAGAATCAGCCCCAGCATTTT. Protein product: CASIGSSGGKNQPQHF.

This rearrangement joins TRBV11-2 to TRBJ2-1; 10 positions agree with TRBD2. Germline values: CDR1 SGHAT, CDR2 FQNNGV. The CDR3 runs to 15 residues. Trimming cost V 6 bases and J 5 bases; bases outside gene matches: 7. The CDR3 DNA reads as TGTGCCAGCAGTCCGCCCGGACTAGCGGACAATGAGCAGTTCTTC. It codes for CASSPPGLADNEQFF.

This clone has only a few counts. The chain links TRBV18 to TRBJ1-2; D is perhaps TRBD1 (6 bases). The germline V gene has CDR1 KGHSH and CDR2 LQKENI. This CDR3 contains 14 residues. V lost 5 bases to trimming and J lost 7 bases, with 17 bases between them. CDR3 bases: TGTGCCAGCTCAACGACTACAGGGAAAGGTGGCTACACCTTC. This translates into CASSTTTGKGGYTF.

The J gene is TRBJ2-7, the V gene TRBV7-9; 7 bases are shared with TRBD1. The CDR3 loop spans 13 amino acids. Losses at the gene ends were 5 bases for V and 6 bases for J; bases not matched to a gene: 7. The germline gives CDR1 SEHNR, CDR2 FQNEAQ (reference sequence). CDR3 protein: CASSLLGGSEQYF. CDR3 sequence (DNA): TGTGCCAGCAGCCTTTTAGGGGGCAGCGAGCAGTACTTC.